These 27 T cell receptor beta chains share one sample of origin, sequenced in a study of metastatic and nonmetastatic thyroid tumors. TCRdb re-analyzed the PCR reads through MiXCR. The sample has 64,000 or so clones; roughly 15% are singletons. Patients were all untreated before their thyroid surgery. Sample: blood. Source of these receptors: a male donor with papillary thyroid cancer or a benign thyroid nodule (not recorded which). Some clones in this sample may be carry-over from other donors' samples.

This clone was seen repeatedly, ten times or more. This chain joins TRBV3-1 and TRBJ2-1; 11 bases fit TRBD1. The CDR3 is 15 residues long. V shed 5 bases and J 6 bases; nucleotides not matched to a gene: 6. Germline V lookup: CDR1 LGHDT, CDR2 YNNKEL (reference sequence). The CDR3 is CASSVPGQGVNEQFF. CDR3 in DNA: TGTGCCAGCAGCGTCCCGGGACAGGGGGTCAATGAGCAGTTCTTC.

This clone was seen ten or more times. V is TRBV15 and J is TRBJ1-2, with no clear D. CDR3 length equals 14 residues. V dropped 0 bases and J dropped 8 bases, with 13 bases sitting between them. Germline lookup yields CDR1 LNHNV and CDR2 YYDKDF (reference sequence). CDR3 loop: CATSRDSFSGGYTF. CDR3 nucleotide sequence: TGTGCCACCAGCAGAGATAGTTTCTCGGGGGGCTACACCTTC.

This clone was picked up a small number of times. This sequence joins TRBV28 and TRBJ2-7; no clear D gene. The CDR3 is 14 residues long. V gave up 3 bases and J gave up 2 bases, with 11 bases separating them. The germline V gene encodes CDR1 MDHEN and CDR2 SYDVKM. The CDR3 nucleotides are TGTGCCAGCAGTTTTCAGGTGTTGGCCTACGAGCAGTACTTC. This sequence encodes CASSFQVLAYEQYF.

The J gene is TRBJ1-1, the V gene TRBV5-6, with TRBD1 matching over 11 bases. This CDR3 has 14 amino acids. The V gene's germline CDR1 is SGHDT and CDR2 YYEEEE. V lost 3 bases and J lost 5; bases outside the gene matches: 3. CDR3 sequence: CASSWDRGLTEAFF. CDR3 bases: TGTGCCAGCAGCTGGGACAGGGGGTTAACTGAAGCTTTCTTT.

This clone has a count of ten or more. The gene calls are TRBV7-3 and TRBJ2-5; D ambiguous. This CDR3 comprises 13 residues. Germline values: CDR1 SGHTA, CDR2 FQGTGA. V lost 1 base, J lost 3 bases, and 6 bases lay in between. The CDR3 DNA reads TGTGCCAGCAGCTTAAACATGAAAGAGACCCAGTACTTC. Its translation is CASSLNMKETQYF.

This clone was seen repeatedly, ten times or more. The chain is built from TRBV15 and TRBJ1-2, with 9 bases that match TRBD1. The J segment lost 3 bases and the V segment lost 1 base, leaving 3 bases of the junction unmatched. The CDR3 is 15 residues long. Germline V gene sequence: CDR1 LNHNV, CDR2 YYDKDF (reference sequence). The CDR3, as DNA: TGTGCCACCAGCAGAGGGGGACAGGGTGACTATGGCTACACCTTC. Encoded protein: CATSRGGQGDYGYTF. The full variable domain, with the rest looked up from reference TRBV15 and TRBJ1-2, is DAMVIQNPRYQVTQFGKPVTLSCSQTLNHNVMYWYQQKSSQAPKLLFHYYDKDFNNEADTPDNFQSRRPNTSFCFLDIRSPGLGDTAMYLCATSRGGQGDYGYTFGSGTRLTVV.

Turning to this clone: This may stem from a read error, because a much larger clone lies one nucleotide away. The CDR3 region has the DNA TGTGCCATCAGTTACGTTGGAAACACCATATATTTT. This sequence encodes CAISYVGNTIYF. This chain uses TRBV10-3 with TRBJ1-3; unclear D gene. The CDR3 is made up of 12 amino acids. V was cut by 5 bases and J by 3 bases, with 5 bases left in between. Germline V lookup: CDR1 ENHRY, CDR2 SYGVKD.

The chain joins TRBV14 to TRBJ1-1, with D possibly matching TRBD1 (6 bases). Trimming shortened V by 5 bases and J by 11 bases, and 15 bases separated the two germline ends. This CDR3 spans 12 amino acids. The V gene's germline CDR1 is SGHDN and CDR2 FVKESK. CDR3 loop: CASSNRGGRAFF. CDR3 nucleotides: TGTGCCAGCAGCAATAGGGGGGGAAGGGCTTTCTTT.

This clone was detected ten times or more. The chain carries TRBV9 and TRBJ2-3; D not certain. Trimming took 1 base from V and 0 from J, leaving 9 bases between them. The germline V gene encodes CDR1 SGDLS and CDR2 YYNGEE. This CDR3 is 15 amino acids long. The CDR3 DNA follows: TGTGCCAGCAGCGTATCTGCATCTAGCACAGATACGCAGTATTTT. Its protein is CASSVSASSTDTQYF.

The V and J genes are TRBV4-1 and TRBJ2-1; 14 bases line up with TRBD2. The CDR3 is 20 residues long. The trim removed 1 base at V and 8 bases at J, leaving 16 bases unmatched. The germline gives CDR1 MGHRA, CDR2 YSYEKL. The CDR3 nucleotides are TGCGCCAGCAGCCAAGCCCGAAAGGGGGGGACTAGCGGGAGTGGGGATGAGCAGTTCTTC. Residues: CASSQARKGGTSGSGDEQFF.

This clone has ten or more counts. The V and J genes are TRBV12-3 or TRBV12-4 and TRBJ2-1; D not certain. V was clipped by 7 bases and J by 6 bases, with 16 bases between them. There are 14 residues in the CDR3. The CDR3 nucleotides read TGTGCCAGCACCACACCGCCTAGGTTCAATGAGCAGTTCTTC. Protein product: CASTTPPRFNEQFF.

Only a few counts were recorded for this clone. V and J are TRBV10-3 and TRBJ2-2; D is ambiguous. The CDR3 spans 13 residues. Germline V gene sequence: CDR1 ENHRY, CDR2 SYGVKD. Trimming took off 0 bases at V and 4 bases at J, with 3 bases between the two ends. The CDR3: CAISESPTGELFF. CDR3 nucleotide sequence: TGTGCCATCAGTGAGTCACCCACCGGGGAGCTGTTTTTT.

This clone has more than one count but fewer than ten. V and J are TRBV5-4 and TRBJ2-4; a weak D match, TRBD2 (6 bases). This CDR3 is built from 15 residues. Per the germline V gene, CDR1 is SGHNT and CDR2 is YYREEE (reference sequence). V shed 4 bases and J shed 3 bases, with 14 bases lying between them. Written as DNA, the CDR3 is TGTGCCAGCAGCGCGGGATTTGGCATCAAAAACATTCAGTACTTC. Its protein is CASSAGFGIKNIQYF. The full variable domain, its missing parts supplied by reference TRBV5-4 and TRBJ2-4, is ETGVTQSPTHLIKTRGQQVTLRCSSQSGHNTVSWYQQALGQGPQFIFQYYREEENGRGNFPPRFSGLQFPNYSSELNVNALELDDSALYLCASSAGFGIKNIQYFGAGTRLSVL.

CDR3 amino acids: CASSSFEVVSPLHF. The CDR3, as DNA: TGTGCCAGTAGTTCCTTCGAGGTAGTGTCACCCCTCCACTTT. The chain recombines TRBV19 with TRBJ1-6; D is undetermined. The CDR3 length is 14 residues. Trimming left V 5 bases short and J 10 bases short, with 15 bases between. The germline V gene has CDR1 LNHDA and CDR2 SQIVND (reference sequence).

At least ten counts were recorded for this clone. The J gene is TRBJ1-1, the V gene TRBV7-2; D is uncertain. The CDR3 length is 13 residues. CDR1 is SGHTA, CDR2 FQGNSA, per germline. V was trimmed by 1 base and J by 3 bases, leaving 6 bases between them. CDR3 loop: CASSLDRHTEAFF. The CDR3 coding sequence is TGTGCCAGCAGCTTAGATAGGCACACTGAAGCTTTCTTT.

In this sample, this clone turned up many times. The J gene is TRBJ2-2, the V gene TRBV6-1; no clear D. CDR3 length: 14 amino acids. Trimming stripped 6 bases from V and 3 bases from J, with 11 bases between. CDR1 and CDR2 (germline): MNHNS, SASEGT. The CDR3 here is CASRRILDTGELFF. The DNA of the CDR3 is TGTGCCAGCAGAAGAATTTTGGACACCGGGGAGCTGTTTTTT.

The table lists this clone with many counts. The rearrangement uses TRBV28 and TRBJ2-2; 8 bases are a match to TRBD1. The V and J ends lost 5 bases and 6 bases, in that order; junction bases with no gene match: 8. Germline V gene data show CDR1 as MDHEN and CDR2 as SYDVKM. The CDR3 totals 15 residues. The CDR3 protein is CASSTHQTGAGELFF. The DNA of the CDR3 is TGTGCCAGCAGTACCCATCAGACAGGGGCCGGGGAGCTGTTTTTT.

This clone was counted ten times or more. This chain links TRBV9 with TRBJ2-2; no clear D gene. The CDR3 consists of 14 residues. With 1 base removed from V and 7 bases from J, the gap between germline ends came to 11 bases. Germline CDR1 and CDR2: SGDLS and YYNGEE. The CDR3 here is CASSVREVGGELFF. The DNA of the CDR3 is TGTGCCAGCAGCGTAAGGGAAGTCGGCGGGGAGCTGTTTTTT.

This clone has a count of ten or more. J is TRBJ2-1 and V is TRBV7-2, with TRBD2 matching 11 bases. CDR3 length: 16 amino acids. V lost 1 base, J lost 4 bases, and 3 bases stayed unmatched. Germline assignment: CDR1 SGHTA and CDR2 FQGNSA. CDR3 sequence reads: CASSLERLAGYNEQFF. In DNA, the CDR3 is TGTGCCAGCAGCTTAGAGAGACTAGCGGGATACAATGAGCAGTTCTTC.

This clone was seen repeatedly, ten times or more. CDR3 in amino acids: CASSPPSQEQPQHF. CDR3 in DNA: TGTGCCAGCTCACCACCCTCCCAGGAGCAGCCCCAGCATTTT. This sequence joins TRBV18 and TRBJ1-5; D not certain. The CDR3 contains 14 residues. V was pared by 0 bases and J by 7 bases, with 10 bases between. Germline CDR1 and CDR2: KGHSH and LQKENI.

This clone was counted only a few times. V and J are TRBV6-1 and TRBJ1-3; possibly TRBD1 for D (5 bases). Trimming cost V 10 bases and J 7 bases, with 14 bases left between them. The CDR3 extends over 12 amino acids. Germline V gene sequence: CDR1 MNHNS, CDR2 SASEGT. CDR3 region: CAIIESGNTIYF. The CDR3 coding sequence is TGTGCCATCATTGAATCAGGGAACACCATATATTTT.

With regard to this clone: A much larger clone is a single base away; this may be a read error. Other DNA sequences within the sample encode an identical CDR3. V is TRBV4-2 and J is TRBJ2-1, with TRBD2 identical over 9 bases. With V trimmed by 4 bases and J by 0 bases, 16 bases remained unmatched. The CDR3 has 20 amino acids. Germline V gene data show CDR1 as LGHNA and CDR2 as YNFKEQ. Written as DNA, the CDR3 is TGTGCCAGCAGCCGTTTTGGTAGCGGGGGACCTCAACGCTCCTACAATGAGCAGTTCTTC. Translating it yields CASSRFGSGGPQRSYNEQFF.

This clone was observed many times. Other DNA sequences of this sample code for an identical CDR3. CDR3 DNA: TGTGCCAGCAGCGAAAATGGACCTTATGGCTACACCTTC. As protein: CASSENGPYGYTF. V usage is TRBV2 and J usage is TRBJ1-2; no reliable D call. The CDR3 spans 13 residues. Germline V gene data show CDR1 as SNHLY and CDR2 as FYNNEI. V was cut by 6 bases and J by 5 bases, with 13 bases left in between.

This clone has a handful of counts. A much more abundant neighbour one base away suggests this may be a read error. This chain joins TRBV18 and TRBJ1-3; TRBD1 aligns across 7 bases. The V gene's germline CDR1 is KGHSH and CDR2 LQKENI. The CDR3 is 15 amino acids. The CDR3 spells CASPPGQASGNTIYF. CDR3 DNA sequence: TGTGCCAGCCCACCTGGACAGGCCTCTGGAAACACCATATATTTT.

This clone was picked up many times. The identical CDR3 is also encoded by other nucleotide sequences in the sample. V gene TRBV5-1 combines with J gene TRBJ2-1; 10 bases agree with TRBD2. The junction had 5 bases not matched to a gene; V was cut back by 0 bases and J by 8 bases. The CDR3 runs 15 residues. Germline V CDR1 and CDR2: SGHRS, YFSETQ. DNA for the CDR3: TGCGCCAGCAGCTTGGCCAGCGGGGGGGCCGATGAGCAGTTCTTC. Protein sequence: CASSLASGGADEQFF.

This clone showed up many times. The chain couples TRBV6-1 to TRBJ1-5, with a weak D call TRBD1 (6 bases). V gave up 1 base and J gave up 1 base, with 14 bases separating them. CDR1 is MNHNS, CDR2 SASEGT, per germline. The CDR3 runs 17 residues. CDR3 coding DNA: TGTGCCAGCAGTGAAGGGTCATTGGGGGCGAGCAATCAGCCCCAGCATTTT. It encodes CASSEGSLGASNQPQHF.

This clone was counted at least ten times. The CDR3, as DNA: TGTGCCAGCAGCTTAGGACGGAGATTTAACTATGGCTACACCTTC. Protein product: CASSLGRRFNYGYTF. V and J are TRBV7-2 and TRBJ1-2; D unclear. Germline lookup yields CDR1 SGHTA and CDR2 FQGNSA. The CDR3 runs 15 residues. V gave up 1 base and J gave up 1 base, with 10 bases separating them.